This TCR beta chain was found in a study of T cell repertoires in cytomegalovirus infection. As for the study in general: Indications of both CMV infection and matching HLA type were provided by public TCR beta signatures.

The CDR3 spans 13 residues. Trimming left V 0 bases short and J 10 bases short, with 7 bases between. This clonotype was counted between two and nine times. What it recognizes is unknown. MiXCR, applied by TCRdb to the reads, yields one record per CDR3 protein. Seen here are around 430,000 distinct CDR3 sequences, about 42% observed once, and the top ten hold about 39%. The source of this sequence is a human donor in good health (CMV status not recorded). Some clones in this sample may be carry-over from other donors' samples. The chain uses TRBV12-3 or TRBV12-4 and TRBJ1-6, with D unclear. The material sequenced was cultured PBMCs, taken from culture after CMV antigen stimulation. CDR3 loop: CASSLAQSSPLHF. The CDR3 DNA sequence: TGTGCCAGCAGTTTAGCGCAGTCGTCACCCCTCCACTTT.